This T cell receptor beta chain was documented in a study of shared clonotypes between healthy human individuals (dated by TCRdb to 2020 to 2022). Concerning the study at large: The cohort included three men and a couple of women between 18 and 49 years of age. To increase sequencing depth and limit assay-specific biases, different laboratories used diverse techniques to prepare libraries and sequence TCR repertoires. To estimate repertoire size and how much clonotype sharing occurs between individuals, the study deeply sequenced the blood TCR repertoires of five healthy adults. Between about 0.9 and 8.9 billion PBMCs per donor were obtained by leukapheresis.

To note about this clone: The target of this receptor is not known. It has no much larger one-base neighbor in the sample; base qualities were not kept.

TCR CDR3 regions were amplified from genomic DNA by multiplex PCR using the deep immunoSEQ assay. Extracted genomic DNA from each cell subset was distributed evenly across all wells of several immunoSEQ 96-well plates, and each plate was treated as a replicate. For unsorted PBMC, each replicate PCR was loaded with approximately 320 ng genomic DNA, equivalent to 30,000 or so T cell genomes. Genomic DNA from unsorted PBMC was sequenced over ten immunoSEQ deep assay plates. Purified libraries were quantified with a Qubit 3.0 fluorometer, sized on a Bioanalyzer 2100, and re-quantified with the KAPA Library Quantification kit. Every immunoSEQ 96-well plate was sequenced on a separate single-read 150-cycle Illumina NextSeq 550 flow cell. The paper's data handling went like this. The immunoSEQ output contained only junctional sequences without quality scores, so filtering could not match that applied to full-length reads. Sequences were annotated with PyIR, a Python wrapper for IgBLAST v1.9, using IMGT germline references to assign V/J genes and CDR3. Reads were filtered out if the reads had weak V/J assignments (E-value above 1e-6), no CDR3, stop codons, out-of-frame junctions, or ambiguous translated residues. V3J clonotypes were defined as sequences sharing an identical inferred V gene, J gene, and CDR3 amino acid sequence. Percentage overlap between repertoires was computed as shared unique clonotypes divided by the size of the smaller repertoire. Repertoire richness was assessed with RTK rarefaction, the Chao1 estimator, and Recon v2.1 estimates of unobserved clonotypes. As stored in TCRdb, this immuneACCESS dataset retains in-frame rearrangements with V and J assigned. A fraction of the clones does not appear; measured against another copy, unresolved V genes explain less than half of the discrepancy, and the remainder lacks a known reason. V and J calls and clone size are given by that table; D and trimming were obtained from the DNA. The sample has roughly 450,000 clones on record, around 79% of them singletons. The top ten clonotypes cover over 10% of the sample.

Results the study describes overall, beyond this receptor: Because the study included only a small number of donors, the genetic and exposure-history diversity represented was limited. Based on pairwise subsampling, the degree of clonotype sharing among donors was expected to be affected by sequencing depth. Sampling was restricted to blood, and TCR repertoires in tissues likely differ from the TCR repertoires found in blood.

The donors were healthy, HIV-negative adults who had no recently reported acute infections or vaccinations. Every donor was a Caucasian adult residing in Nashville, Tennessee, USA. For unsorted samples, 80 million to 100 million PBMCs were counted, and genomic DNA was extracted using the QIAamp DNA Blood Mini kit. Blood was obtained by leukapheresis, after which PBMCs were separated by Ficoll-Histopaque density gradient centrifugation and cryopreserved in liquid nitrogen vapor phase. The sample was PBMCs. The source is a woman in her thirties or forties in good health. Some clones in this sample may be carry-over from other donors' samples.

Read as DNA, the sequence is TGTGCCAGCAGGGGGCGGGCGGGAGTAATTAAAGATACGCAGTATTTT. Translated, it reads CASRGRAGVIKDTQYF. The sequence links TRBV2 to TRBJ2-3; 7 middle bases align to TRBD2. Germline trimming: 6 bases from V, 5 bases from J; junction bases outside gene matches: 14. The CDR3 contains 16 residues, cysteine and phenylalanine counted. Of all the DNA, just the CDR3 is kept, 48 bases in frame from base 1. For CDR1 and CDR2, the germline V gene lists SNHLY and FYNNEI. Joined to the reference TRBV2 and TRBJ2-3 proteins, this CDR3 gives the full variable domain: EPEVTQTPSHQVTQMGQEVILRCVPISNHLYFYWYRQILGQKVEFLVSFYNNEISEKSEIFDDQFSVERPDGSNFTLKIRSTKLEDSAMYFCASRGRAGVIKDTQYFGPGTRLTVL.